The T cell receptor (beta chain) under discussion was sequenced for a study of breast tumors, draining lymph nodes, adjacent tissues. Whole-study results and caveats: Compared with lymph nodes, tumors were less diverse; compared with nontumor tissue, more.

TCRdb processed the multiplex PCR reads anew with MiXCR; each CDR3 protein has one entry. The repertoire includes around 43,000 distinct CDR3 sequences, approximately 22% of them detected once, and 8% sits in the top ten. About this clonotype itself: Its cognate antigen is unknown.

The CDR3 consists of 18 residues. With V trimmed by 2 bases and J by 7 bases, 9 bases remained unmatched. Germline CDR1 and CDR2: LGHDT and YNNKEL (reference sequence). The sequence was obtained from a female donor with breast cancer. Some clones in this sample may be carry-over from other donors' samples. Sequenced input: breast tumor tissue. The chain recombines TRBV3-1 with TRBJ2-1; 15 bases match TRBD2. The CDR3 loop is CASSQPGLAGGSVNEQFF. The CDR3 DNA reads as TGTGCCAGCAGCCAACCGGGACTAGCGGGAGGTTCTGTAAATGAGCAGTTCTTC.